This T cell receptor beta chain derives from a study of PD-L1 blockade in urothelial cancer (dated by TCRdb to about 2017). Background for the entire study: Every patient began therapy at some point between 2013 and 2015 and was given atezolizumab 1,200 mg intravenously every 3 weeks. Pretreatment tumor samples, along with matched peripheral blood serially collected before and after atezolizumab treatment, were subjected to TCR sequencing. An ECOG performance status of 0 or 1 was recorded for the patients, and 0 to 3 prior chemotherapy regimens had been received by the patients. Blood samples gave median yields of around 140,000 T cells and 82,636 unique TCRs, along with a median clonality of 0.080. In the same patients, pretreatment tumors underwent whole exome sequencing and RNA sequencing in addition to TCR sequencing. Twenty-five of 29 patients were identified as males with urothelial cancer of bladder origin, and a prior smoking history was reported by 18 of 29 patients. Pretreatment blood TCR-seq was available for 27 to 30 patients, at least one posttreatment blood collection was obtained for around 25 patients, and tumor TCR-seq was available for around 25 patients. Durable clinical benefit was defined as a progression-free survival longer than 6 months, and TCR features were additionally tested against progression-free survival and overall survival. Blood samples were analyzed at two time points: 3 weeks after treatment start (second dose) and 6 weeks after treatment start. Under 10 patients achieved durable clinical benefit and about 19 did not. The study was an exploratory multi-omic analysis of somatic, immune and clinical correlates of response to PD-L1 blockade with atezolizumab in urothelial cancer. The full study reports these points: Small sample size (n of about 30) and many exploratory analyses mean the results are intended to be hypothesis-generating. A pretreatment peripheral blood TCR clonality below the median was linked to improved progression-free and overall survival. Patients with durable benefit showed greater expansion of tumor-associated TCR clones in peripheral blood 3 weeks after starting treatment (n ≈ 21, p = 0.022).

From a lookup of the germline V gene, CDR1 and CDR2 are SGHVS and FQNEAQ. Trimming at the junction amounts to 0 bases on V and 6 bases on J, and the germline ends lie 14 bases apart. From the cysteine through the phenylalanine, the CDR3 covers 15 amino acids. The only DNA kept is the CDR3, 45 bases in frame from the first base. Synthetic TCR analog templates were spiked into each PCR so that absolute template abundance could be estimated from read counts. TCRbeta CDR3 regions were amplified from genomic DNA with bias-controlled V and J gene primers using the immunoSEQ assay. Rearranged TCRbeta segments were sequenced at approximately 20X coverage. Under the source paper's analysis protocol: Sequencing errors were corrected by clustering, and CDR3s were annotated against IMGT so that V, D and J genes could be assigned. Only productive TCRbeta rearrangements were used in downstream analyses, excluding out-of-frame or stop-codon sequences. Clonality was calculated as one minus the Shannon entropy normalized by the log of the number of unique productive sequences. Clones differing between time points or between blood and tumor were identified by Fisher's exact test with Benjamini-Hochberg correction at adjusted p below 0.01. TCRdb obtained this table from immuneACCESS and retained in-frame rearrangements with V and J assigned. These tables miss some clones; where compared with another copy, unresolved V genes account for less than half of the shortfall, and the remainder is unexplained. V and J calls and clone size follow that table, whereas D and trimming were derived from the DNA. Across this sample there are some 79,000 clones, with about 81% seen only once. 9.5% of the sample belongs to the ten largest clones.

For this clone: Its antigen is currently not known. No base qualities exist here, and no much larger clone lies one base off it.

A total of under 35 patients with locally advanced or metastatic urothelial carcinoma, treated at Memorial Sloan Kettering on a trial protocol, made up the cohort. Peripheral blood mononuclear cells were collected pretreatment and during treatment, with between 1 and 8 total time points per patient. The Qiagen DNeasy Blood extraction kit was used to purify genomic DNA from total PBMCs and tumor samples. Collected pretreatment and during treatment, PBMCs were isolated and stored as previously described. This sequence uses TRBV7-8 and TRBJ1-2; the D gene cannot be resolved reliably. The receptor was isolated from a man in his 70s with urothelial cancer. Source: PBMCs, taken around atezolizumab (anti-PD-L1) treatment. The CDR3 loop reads CASSLAGSRSDGYTF. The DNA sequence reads TGTGCCAGCAGCTTAGCAGGGTCTCGTAGCGATGGCTACACCTTC.